This passage covers 27 T cell receptor beta chains from one sample sequenced in a study of OX40 agonist ivuxolimab in advanced cancers. Sequencing was performed with immunoSEQ multiplex PCR; in TCRdb, only in-frame clones are kept and a portion is missing. This table has tens of thousands of clones, 75% to 90% appearing once. This sample comprised CD4+ or CD8+ T cells sorted from blood, obtained in a trial of the OX40 agonist ivuxolimab. Receptors originate from an adult with an advanced solid tumor such as melanoma, head and neck, liver or kidney cancer.

This clone came up once. This chain links TRBV27 with TRBJ2-1, with 10 nucleotides matching TRBD2. V lost 6 bases to trimming and J lost 5 bases; unmatched junction nucleotides: 7. Germline-derived CDR1 and CDR2 are MNHEY and SMNVEV (reference sequence). The CDR3 consists of 15 residues. The CDR3 nucleotides read TGTGCCAGCAGACAAGCGGGAGGGCCCCACAATGAGCAGTTCTTC. Translating gives CASRQAGGPHNEQFF.

The genes are TRBV19 and TRBJ2-6; 7 positions agree with TRBD1. The CDR3 spans 20 residues. Germline CDR1 reads LNHDA; CDR2 reads SQIVND (reference sequence). V lost 3 bases to trimming and J lost 0 bases; unmatched junction nucleotides: 14. DNA of the CDR3: TGTGCCAGTAGTATGGCCTTTAGCAGGACAGGTCGCTCTGGGGCCAACGTCCTGACTTTC. Translating gives CASSMAFSRTGRSGANVLTF.

This clone has just one count. The chain carries TRBV28 and TRBJ1-5; D is perhaps TRBD1 (5 bases). The germline V gene encodes CDR1 MDHEN and CDR2 SYDVKM. V was cut by 6 bases and J by 9 bases, with 15 bases left in between. This CDR3 has 13 amino acids. CDR3 DNA sequence: TGTGCCAGCAGAACGCAGGGATTGAGGCCCCAGCATTTT. Translation: CASRTQGLRPQHF.

CDR3 sequence reads: CSATGQGGSYEQYF. The DNA for the CDR3 is TGCAGCGCTACTGGGCAGGGCGGATCCTACGAGCAGTACTTC. The V and J genes are TRBV29-1 and TRBJ2-7, with D perhaps TRBD1 (5 bases). The CDR3 consists of 14 residues. The germline V gene encodes CDR1 SQVTM and CDR2 ANQGSEA. The V gene lost 7 bases and the J gene lost 1 base, with 17 bases spanning the gap.

The rearrangement joins TRBV4-1 to TRBJ2-5; 11 bases map to TRBD2. Germline CDR1 and CDR2: MGHRA and YSYEKL. The length of the CDR3 is 16 residues. Trimming removed 6 bases from V and 5 bases from J; junction bases left unmatched: 11. CDR3 region: CASRGLAEAHGETQYF. CDR3 bases: TGCGCCAGCAGGGGACTAGCGGAGGCCCATGGTGAGACCCAGTACTTC.

Regarding this clone: Other DNA sequences from this sample encode an identical CDR3 as well. The chain combines TRBV5-1 with TRBJ1-5, with no clear D. V shed 0 bases and J shed 7 bases, with 11 bases lying between them. The germline gives CDR1 SGHRS, CDR2 YFSETQ. The CDR3 is 14 amino acids. CDR3 DNA sequence: TGCGCCAGCAGCTTGGAGGCGGGGTTACAGCCCCAGCATTTT. This sequence encodes CASSLEAGLQPQHF.

This clone was detected once. The chain is built from TRBV28 and TRBJ1-5; D is uncertain. Germline V gives CDR1 MDHEN, CDR2 SYDVKM. The CDR3 sequence is 14 residues long. V was shortened by 6 bases and J by 6 bases, with 15 bases between the two germline ends. The CDR3 loop is CASRGRETVQPQHF. DNA of the CDR3: TGTGCCAGCAGGGGTCGCGAAACGGTTCAGCCCCAGCATTTT.

This sequence joins TRBV4-2 and TRBJ1-2; 7 nucleotides match TRBD1. The trim removed 4 bases at V and 4 bases at J, leaving 12 bases unmatched. Germline V gives CDR1 LGHNA, CDR2 YNFKEQ. CDR3 length: 16 amino acids. The chain's CDR3 is CASSRPGTETPYGYTF. CDR3 nucleotide sequence: TGTGCCAGCAGCCGTCCCGGGACAGAAACCCCCTATGGCTACACCTTC.

For the CDR3, the DNA is TGTGCCAGCAGGCTTACCGGGACAGGGCTTTACGTCCTGACTTTC. This gives the protein CASRLTGTGLYVLTF. The rearrangement uses TRBV6-1 and TRBJ2-6, with 9 bases fitting TRBD1. V shed 6 bases and J 11 bases; nucleotides not matched to a gene: 11. The CDR3 sequence is 15 residues long. Germline CDR1 and CDR2: MNHNS and SASEGT.

Only one count was recorded for this clone. The chain joins TRBV15 to TRBJ2-7, with 7 bases that match TRBD2. J lost 3 bases, V lost 2 bases, and 10 bases had no gene match. This CDR3 spans 16 amino acids. Germline loops: CDR1 LNHNV, CDR2 YYDKDF (reference sequence). CDR3 amino acids: CATSRKGGVAGYEQYF. The DNA for the CDR3 is TGTGCCACCAGCAGAAAGGGCGGGGTAGCGGGCTACGAGCAGTACTTC.

This chain links TRBV5-6 with TRBJ1-4; 8 bases are a match to TRBD1. CDR1 is SGHDT, CDR2 YYEEEE, per germline. This CDR3 is 16 amino acids long. The junction had 8 bases not matched to a gene; V was cut back by 4 bases and J by 3 bases. The CDR3 spells CASSLTGVGSNEKLFF. The CDR3 DNA sequence: TGTGCCAGCAGCCTGACAGGGGTTGGTTCTAATGAAAAACTGTTTTTT.

The chain recombines TRBV27 with TRBJ1-1; D unclear. V was cut by 7 bases and J by 4 bases, with 16 bases left in between. The CDR3 is 14 residues long. Germline V gives CDR1 MNHEY, CDR2 SMNVEV (reference sequence). CDR3 in DNA: TGTGCCAGCACCTCCCTCCGGAGGTTCACTGAAGCTTTCTTT. Its translation: CASTSLRRFTEAFF.

The V and J genes are TRBV5-1 and TRBJ2-7; 10 bases are shared with TRBD1. The CDR3 totals 16 residues. The germline CDR1 and CDR2 sequences are SGHRS and YFSETQ. V lost 0 bases and J lost 1; bases outside the gene matches: 4. The CDR3 DNA reads as TGCGCCAGCAGCTTGGCGGGGACAGGGGTTTCCTACGAGCAGTACTTC. Protein product: CASSLAGTGVSYEQYF. Full variable domain (remainder filled in from reference TRBV5-1 and TRBJ2-7): KAGVTQTPRYLIKTRGQQVTLSCSPISGHRSVSWYQQTPGQGLQFLFEYFSETQRNKGNFPGRFSGRQFSNSRSEMNVSTLELGDSALYLCASSLAGTGVSYEQYFGPGTRLTVT.

The J gene is TRBJ2-1, the V gene TRBV12-5; the match to TRBD2 covers 9 bases. CDR3 size: 15 residues. V lost 5 bases to trimming and J lost 5 bases; unmatched junction nucleotides: 7. Germline V gene lookup returns CDR1 LGHNT and CDR2 FRNRAP. The CDR3 is CASGPGLAADNEQFF. The CDR3, as DNA: TGTGCTAGTGGTCCGGGACTAGCAGCAGACAATGAGCAGTTCTTC.

A remark on this clone: At one end the junction does not follow the germline gene, possibly because of a read error. The rearrangement links TRBV6-6 to TRBJ1-4, with a tentative D call TRBD1 (6 bases). This CDR3 has 11 amino acids. Germline V gene data show CDR1 as MNHNY and CDR2 as SVGAGI (reference sequence). CDR3 in DNA: TGTGCCAGCAGTTACACCGGGACAAAGAGGTTT. As protein: CASSYTGTKRF.

The CDR3 DNA sequence: TGTGCCAGCAGGGCCTCCGGGACTAGCGGCTACGAGCAGTACTTC. Translating gives CASRASGTSGYEQYF. V is TRBV6-5 and J is TRBJ2-7, with TRBD2 matching 11 bases. Germline V CDR1 and CDR2: MNHEY, SVGAGI. This CDR3 has 15 residues. V lost 6 bases to trimming and J lost 3 bases; unmatched junction nucleotides: 7.

The chain employs TRBV27 and TRBJ1-2; D is perhaps TRBD1 (5 bases). CDR3 length: 13 residues. Germline CDR1 is MNHEY and CDR2 is SMNVEV (reference sequence). The V gene lost 6 bases and the J gene lost 2 bases, with 10 bases spanning the gap. CDR3 DNA: TGTGCCAGCAGCAAGACAGAAAACTATGGCTACACCTTC. This translates into CASSKTENYGYTF.

This clone was observed a handful of times. The chain combines TRBV5-1 with TRBJ2-6; 11 nucleotides agree with TRBD2. This CDR3 region has 17 residues. V shed 4 bases, J shed 0 bases, and the junction held 3 bases outside the gene matches. The germline CDR1 and CDR2 sequences are SGHRS and YFSETQ. CDR3 loop: CASSLGLAVSGANVLTF. In DNA, the CDR3 is TGCGCCAGCAGCCTGGGACTAGCGGTCTCTGGGGCCAACGTCCTGACTTTC.

The chain is built from TRBV7-2 and TRBJ2-5, with unresolved D. V shed 5 bases and J shed 5 bases, with 12 bases lying between them. The germline V gene has CDR1 SGHTA and CDR2 FQGNSA. CDR3 size: 13 residues. CDR3 in DNA: TGTGCCAGCAGCCCGGTGGGTGGCGAGACCCAGTACTTC. Residues: CASSPVGGETQYF.

A single count supports this clone. The V and J genes are TRBV7-2 and TRBJ2-1, with D tentatively TRBD1 (5 bases). V lost 1 base, J lost 11 bases, and 21 bases lay in between. The V gene's germline CDR1 is SGHTA and CDR2 FQGNSA. The CDR3 extends over 16 amino acids. CDR3 amino acids: CASSLDSARGPMKQFF. The DNA for the CDR3 is TGTGCCAGCAGCTTAGATTCGGCTAGGGGTCCAATGAAGCAGTTCTTC.

This clone was detected once. The V call is TRBV4-2, the J call TRBJ2-1, with 8 positions matching TRBD2. The CDR3 totals 15 residues. With V trimmed by 4 bases and J by 5 bases, 7 bases remained unmatched. The germline V gene has CDR1 LGHNA and CDR2 YNFKEQ. CDR3 amino acids: CASSPAGTSNNEQFF. The CDR3 bases are TGTGCCAGCAGCCCCGCCGGGACTAGTAACAATGAGCAGTTCTTC.

This chain uses TRBV4-1 with TRBJ1-1; D may be TRBD1 (6 bases). V shed 5 bases and J shed 2 bases, with 15 bases lying between them. The CDR3 length is 15 residues. CDR1 is MGHRA and CDR2 is YSYEKL in the germline V gene. The CDR3 spells CASSAQGNFNTEAFF. CDR3 sequence (DNA): TGCGCCAGCAGCGCTCAGGGGAACTTTAACACTGAAGCTTTCTTT.

This chain joins TRBV6-1 and TRBJ2-7, with 7 bases matching TRBD1. The CDR3 consists of 13 residues. After removal of 4 bases from V and 4 bases from J, the junction contained 4 bases not matched to a gene. Germline V gene data show CDR1 as MNHNS and CDR2 as SASEGT. DNA for the CDR3: TGTGCCAGCAGTGTAGTCAGGGGGTACGAGCAGTACTTC. Amino acids: CASSVVRGYEQYF.

V is TRBV6-5 and J is TRBJ1-4; the match to TRBD1 covers 8 bases. This CDR3 comprises 16 residues. Germline assignment: CDR1 MNHEY and CDR2 SVGAGI. The trim removed 0 bases at V and 8 bases at J, leaving 8 bases unmatched. CDR3 protein: CASSYSMDRVGEKLFF. The CDR3 nucleotides read TGTGCCAGCAGTTACTCGATGGACAGGGTGGGAGAAAAACTGTTTTTT.

The chain recombines TRBV5-1 with TRBJ1-4; D not certain. The germline CDR1 and CDR2 sequences are SGHRS and YFSETQ. The CDR3 length is 14 residues. V was pared by 0 bases and J by 8 bases, with 11 bases between. CDR3 sequence: CASSLASPGEKLFF. The CDR3, as DNA: TGCGCCAGCAGCTTGGCGAGCCCTGGCGAAAAACTGTTTTTT.

The rearrangement joins TRBV11-3 to TRBJ2-2, with D possibly matching TRBD1 (5 bases). The germline gives CDR1 SGHNT, CDR2 YENEEA. The V gene lost 5 bases and the J gene lost 4 bases, with 11 bases spanning the gap. CDR3 length equals 14 residues. CDR3 in amino acids: CASSAAGPTGELFF. The CDR3 DNA follows: TGTGCCAGCAGCGCGGCAGGGCCCACCGGGGAGCTGTTTTTT.

The chain joins TRBV6-4 to TRBJ1-5; TRBD1 might be the D (5 bases). From germline, CDR1 is MRHNA and CDR2 SNTAGT. The CDR3 runs 12 residues. V was shortened by 8 bases and J by 6 bases, with 11 bases between the two germline ends. The DNA for the CDR3 is TGTGCCAGCGCCCCGGGGGGTCAGCCCCAGCATTTT. Translation: CASAPGGQPQHF.